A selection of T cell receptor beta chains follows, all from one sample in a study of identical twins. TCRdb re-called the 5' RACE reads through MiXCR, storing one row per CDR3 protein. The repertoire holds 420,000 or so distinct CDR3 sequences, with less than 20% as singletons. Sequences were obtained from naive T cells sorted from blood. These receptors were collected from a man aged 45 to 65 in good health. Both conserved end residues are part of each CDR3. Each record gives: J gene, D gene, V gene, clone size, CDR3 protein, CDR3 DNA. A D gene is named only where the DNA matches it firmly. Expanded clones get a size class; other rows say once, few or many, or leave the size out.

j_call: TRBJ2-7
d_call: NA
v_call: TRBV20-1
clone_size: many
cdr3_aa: CSGSGGPHEQYF
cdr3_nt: TGCAGTGGGTCGGGGGGCCCTCACGAGCAGTACTTC

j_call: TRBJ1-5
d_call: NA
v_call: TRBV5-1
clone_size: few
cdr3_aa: CASSPDGNDQPQHF
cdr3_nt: TGCGCCAGCAGCCCGGACGGAAACGATCAGCCCCAGCATTTT

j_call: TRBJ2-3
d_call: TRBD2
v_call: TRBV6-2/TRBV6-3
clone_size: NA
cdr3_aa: CASSYGGLAGPTDTQYF
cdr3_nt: TGTGCCAGCAGTTACGGCGGACTAGCGGGGCCCACAGATACGCAGTATTTT

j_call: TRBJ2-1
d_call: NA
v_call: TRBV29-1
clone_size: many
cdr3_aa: CSVELVLDNEQFF
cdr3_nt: TGCAGCGTTGAACTTGTACTCGACAATGAGCAGTTCTTC

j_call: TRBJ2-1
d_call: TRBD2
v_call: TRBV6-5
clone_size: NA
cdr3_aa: CASSYSWTSGRVLGEQFF
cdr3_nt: TGTGCCAGCAGTTACTCGTGGACTAGCGGGAGGGTTTTGGGTGAGCAGTTCTTC

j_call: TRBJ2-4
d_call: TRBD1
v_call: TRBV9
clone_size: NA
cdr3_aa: CASSAGGGYIQYF
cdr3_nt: TGTGCCAGCAGCGCAGGGGGTGGATACATTCAGTACTTC

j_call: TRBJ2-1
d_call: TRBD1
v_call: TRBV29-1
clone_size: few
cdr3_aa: CSVGTLDRGNDEQFF
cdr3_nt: TGCAGCGTTGGGACCTTAGACAGGGGAAACGATGAGCAGTTCTTC

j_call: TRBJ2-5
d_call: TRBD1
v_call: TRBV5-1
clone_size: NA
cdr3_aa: CASSPRQGAKGETQYF
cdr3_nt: TGCGCCAGCAGCCCACGACAGGGGGCTAAAGGAGAGACCCAGTACTTC

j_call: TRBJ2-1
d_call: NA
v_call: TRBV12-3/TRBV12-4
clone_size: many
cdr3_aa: CASSPPGVNEQFF
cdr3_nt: TGTGCCAGCAGCCCGCCGGGGGTAAATGAGCAGTTCTTC

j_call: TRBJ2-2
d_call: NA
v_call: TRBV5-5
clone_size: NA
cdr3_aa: CASSESVANTGELFF
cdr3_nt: TGTGCCAGCAGCGAATCCGTCGCGAACACCGGGGAGCTGTTTTTT

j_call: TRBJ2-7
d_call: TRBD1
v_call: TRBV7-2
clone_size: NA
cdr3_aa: CASSLVGTVSDEQYF
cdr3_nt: TGTGCCAGCAGCTTAGTTGGGACAGTTTCCGACGAGCAGTACTTC

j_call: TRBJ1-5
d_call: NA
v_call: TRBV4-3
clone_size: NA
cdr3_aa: CASSLEAPLGNQPQHF
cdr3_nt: TGCGCCAGCAGCCTAGAGGCCCCTCTAGGAAATCAGCCCCAGCATTTT

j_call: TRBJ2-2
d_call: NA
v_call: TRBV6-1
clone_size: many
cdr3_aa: CASRHPGGANTGELFF
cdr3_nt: TGTGCCAGCAGACACCCAGGGGGGGCGAACACCGGGGAGCTGTTTTTT

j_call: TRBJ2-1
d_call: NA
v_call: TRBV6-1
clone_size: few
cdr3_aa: CASSLSWGQDEQFF
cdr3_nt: TGTGCCAGCAGCCTTAGCTGGGGTCAGGATGAGCAGTTCTTC

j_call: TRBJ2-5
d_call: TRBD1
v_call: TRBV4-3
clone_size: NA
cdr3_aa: CASSQEMGQLTKETQYF
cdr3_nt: TGCGCCAGCAGCCAGGAGATGGGACAGCTCACCAAAGAGACCCAGTACTTC

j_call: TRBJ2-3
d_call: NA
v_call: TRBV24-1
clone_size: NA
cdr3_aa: CATSDGRATDTQYF
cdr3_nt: TGTGCCACCAGTGACGGCAGGGCCACAGATACGCAGTATTTT

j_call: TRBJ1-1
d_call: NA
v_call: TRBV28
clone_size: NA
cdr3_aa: CASGRAYTEAFF
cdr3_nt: TGTGCCAGCGGAAGGGCCTACACTGAAGCTTTCTTT

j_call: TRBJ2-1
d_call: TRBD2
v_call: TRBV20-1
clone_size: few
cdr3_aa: CSEGRRAGGLNEQFF
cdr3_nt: TGCAGTGAAGGAAGGAGGGCGGGGGGCCTCAATGAGCAGTTCTTC

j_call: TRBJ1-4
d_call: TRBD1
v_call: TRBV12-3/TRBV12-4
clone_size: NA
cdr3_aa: CASSHGQGNEKLFF
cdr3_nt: TGTGCCAGCAGTCACGGACAGGGGAATGAAAAACTGTTTTTT

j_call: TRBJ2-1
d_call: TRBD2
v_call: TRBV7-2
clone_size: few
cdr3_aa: CASSSGLATNNEQFF
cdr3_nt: TGTGCCAGCAGCTCCGGACTAGCGACTAACAATGAGCAGTTCTTC

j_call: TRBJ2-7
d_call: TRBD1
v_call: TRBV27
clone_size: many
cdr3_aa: CASSLLGTGGFYEQYF
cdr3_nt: TGTGCCAGCAGTTTACTAGGGACAGGGGGCTTCTACGAGCAGTACTTC

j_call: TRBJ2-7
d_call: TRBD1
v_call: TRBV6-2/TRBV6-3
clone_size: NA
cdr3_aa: CASSYLGQGYEQYF
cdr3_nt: TGTGCCAGCAGTTACCTGGGACAGGGCTACGAGCAGTACTTC

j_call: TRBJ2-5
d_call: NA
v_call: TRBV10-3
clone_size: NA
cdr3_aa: CAHRRREQETQYF
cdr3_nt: TGTGCCCACCGGCGGCGGGAACAAGAGACCCAGTACTTC

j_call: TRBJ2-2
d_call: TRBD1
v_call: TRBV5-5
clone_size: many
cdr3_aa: CASTGQGATGELFF
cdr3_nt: TGTGCCAGCACGGGACAGGGTGCCACCGGGGAGCTGTTTTTT

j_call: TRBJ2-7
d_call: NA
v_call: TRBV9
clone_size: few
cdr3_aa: CASSVVRGMDSYEQYF
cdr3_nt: TGTGCCAGCAGCGTAGTCAGGGGTATGGATTCCTACGAGCAGTACTTC

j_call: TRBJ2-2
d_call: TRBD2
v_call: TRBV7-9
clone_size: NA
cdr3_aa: CASSPRAGGFTGELFF
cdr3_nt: TGTGCCAGCAGCCCTCGAGCGGGAGGTTTTACCGGGGAGCTGTTTTTT

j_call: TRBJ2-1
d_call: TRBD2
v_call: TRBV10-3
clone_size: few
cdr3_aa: CAIRPSGGGISYNEQFF
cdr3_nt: TGTGCCATCAGGCCTAGCGGGGGGGGCATTTCCTACAATGAGCAGTTCTTC

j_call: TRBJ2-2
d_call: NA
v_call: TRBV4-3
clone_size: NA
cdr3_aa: CASSPTTLNTGELFF
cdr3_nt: TGCGCCAGCAGCCCGACGACATTAAACACCGGGGAGCTGTTTTTT

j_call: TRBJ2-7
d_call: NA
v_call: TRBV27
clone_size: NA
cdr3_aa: CASSWGAYGGYEQYF
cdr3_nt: TGTGCCAGCAGTTGGGGGGCCTACGGCGGGTACGAGCAGTACTTC

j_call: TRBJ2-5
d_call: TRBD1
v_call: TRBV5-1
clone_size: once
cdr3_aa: CASSFGQGEQETQYF
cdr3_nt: TGCGCCAGCAGCTTTGGACAGGGGGAACAAGAGACCCAGTACTTC

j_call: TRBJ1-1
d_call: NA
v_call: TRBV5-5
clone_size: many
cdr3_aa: CASSLWSGTGTEAFF
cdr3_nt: TGTGCCAGCAGCTTGTGGTCAGGGACTGGCACTGAAGCTTTCTTT

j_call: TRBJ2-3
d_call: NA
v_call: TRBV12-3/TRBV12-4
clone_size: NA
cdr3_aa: CASRPGGRGEDTQYF
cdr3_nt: TGTGCCAGCAGGCCGGGGGGCCGGGGTGAAGATACGCAGTATTTT

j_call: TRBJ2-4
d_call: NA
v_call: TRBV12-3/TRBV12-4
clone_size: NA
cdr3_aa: CASSLTRDGNIQYF
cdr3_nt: TGTGCCAGCAGTTTAACGAGGGACGGTAACATTCAGTACTTC

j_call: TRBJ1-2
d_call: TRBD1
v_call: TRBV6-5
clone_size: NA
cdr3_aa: CASSYEGTGDIGGYTF
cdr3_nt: TGTGCCAGCAGTTACGAAGGGACAGGTGATATTGGTGGCTACACCTTC

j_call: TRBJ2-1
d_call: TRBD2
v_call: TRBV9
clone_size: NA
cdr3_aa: CASSVTGLADDEQFF
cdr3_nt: TGTGCCAGCAGCGTAACGGGACTAGCTGACGATGAGCAGTTCTTC

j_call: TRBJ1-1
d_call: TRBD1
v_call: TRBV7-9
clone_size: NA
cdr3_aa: CASVTGGSEAFF
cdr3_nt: TGTGCCAGCGTCACAGGGGGGTCTGAAGCTTTCTTT

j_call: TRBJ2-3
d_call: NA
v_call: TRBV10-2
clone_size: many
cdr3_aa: CASSRNPQVADTQYF
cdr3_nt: TGCGCCAGCAGTCGGAACCCTCAAGTGGCAGATACGCAGTATTTT